Listed below are T cell receptor beta chains from one sample, sequenced in a study of blood T cell repertoires in COVID-19. The assay was immunoSEQ multiplex PCR, and TCRdb's table has in-frame clones only and misses some. The sample holds over 45,000 clones; 80% to 90% are singletons and the top ten take 6.5%. The sample comprised peripheral blood. The origin of the receptors is a man in his fifties or sixties with active COVID-19. Each CDR3 is given with its conserved first and last residue. D genes are given only for firm matches. Some rows mark clone size as missing; the rest say once, few, many or name a class of expanded clone.

V: TRBV13
size: NA
D: NA
J: TRBJ1-1
CDR3: CASSLVDWSGNTEAFF
DNA: TGTGCCAGCAGCTTAGTGGATTGGTCAGGCAACACTGAAGCTTTCTTT

V: TRBV5-4
size: once
D: TRBD1
J: TRBJ2-7
CDR3: CASRGHGQAHEQYF
DNA: TGTGCCAGCAGGGGCCATGGACAGGCCCACGAGCAGTACTTC

V: TRBV5-1
size: NA
D: TRBD1
J: TRBJ2-2
CDR3: CASSAAGQGYTGELFF
DNA: TGCGCCAGCAGCGCCGCGGGACAGGGGTACACCGGGGAGCTGTTTTTT

V: TRBV6-1
size: NA
D: NA
J: TRBJ2-1
CDR3: CASSERSGGQLNEQFF
DNA: TGTGCCAGCAGTGAAAGGTCGGGGGGCCAGTTAAATGAGCAGTTCTTC

V: TRBV5-6
size: NA
D: TRBD2
J: TRBJ2-1
CDR3: CASSPSDGTSGKTEQFF
DNA: TGTGCCAGCAGCCCTTCTGATGGGACTAGCGGGAAAACTGAGCAGTTCTTC

V: TRBV29-1
size: NA
D: TRBD1
J: TRBJ2-1
CDR3: CSVEVGLGTGFYNEQFF
DNA: TGCAGCGTTGAAGTAGGGTTGGGGACAGGGTTTTACAATGAGCAGTTCTTC

V: TRBV27
size: NA
D: NA
J: TRBJ1-1
CDR3: CASSEQGRTEAFF
DNA: TGTGCCAGCAGTGAACAGGGCCGAACTGAAGCTTTCTTT

V: TRBV6-5
size: NA
D: TRBD2
J: TRBJ2-7
CDR3: CASSYSLAGPYEQYF
DNA: TGTGCCAGCAGTTACTCACTAGCGGGACCCTACGAGCAGTACTTC

V: TRBV6-5
size: NA
D: TRBD1
J: TRBJ2-5
CDR3: CACRDRGFKETQYF
DNA: TGTGCCTGCCGGGACAGGGGGTTTAAAGAGACCCAGTACTTC

V: TRBV18
size: NA
D: NA
J: TRBJ2-1
CDR3: CASSPGTYNEQFF
DNA: TGTGCCAGCTCACCAGGGACTTACAATGAGCAGTTCTTC

V: TRBV5-6
size: NA
D: NA
J: TRBJ2-7
CDR3: CASSIASEQYF
DNA: TGTGCCAGCAGCATAGCGTCCGAGCAGTACTTC

V: TRBV25-1
size: large
D: TRBD2
J: TRBJ2-1
CDR3: CASSPSGQQFF
DNA: TGTGCCAGCAGCCCTAGCGGCCAGCAGTTCTTC

V: TRBV3-1/TRBV3-2
size: few
D: TRBD1
J: TRBJ2-7
CDR3: CASSQGDSRYYEQYF
DNA: TGTGCCAGCAGCCAGGGGGACAGCCGCTACTACGAGCAGTACTTC

V: TRBV23-1
size: once
D: NA
J: TRBJ1-3
CDR3: CASSQRAGKNTIYF
DNA: TGCGCCAGCAGTCAACGGGCAGGGAAAAACACCATATATTTT

V: TRBV10-3
size: NA
D: TRBD1
J: TRBJ2-3
CDR3: CAISESDRVTDTQYF
DNA: TGTGCCATCAGTGAGTCCGACAGGGTCACAGATACGCAGTATTTT

V: TRBV29-1
size: NA
D: NA
J: TRBJ2-1
CDR3: CSVGQAYNEQFF
DNA: TGCAGCGTTGGACAGGCCTACAATGAGCAGTTCTTC

V: TRBV2
size: NA
D: NA
J: TRBJ2-7
CDR3: CASSWGDGGEQYF
DNA: TGTGCCAGCAGTTGGGGGGACGGGGGCGAGCAGTACTTC

V: TRBV5-5
size: once
D: NA
J: TRBJ2-3
CDR3: CASSLLGGPIDTQYF
DNA: TGTGCCAGCAGCTTGCTGGGGGGGCCCATTGATACGCAGTATTTT

V: TRBV27
size: few
D: NA
J: TRBJ2-7
CDR3: CASSFQDSNYEQYF
DNA: TGTGCCAGCAGTTTTCAGGACAGCAACTACGAGCAGTACTTC

V: TRBV6-1
size: NA
D: NA
J: TRBJ1-6
CDR3: CASSEALNSYNSPLHF
DNA: TGTGCCAGCAGTGAGGCCTTAAACTCCTATAATTCACCCCTCCACTTT